This T cell receptor (beta chain) originates from a study of CD8+CD57+ T cells in acquired aplastic anemia. The CDR3 is 16 residues long. Germline V CDR1 and CDR2: SNHLY, FYNNEI. V shed 6 bases, J shed 6 bases, and the junction held 13 bases outside the gene matches. Genomic DNA provided the template from which TCR beta VDJ and CDR3 profiles were obtained. Each CDR3 protein gets one entry after TCRdb re-called the reads with MiXCR. The sample yields around 400,000 distinct CDR3 sequences, just under 70% seen once. Sequencing used sorted CD4+, CD8+, or CD8+CD57+ T cells (not recorded which) from PBMCs. The chain combines TRBV2 with TRBJ1-2, with 10 bases that match TRBD1. The receptor's source is a human donor in good health, serving as a control. For the CDR3, the DNA is TGTGCCAGCAGCTCAAATCCGGGACAGGGGCCCAATGGCTACACCTTC. This gives the protein CASSSNPGQGPNGYTF. The whole variable domain, filled in from reference TRBV2 and TRBJ1-2, reads EPEVTQTPSHQVTQMGQEVILRCVPISNHLYFYWYRQILGQKVEFLVSFYNNEISEKSEIFDDQFSVERPDGSNFTLKIRSTKLEDSAMYFCASSSNPGQGPNGYTFGSGTRLTVV.